These 26 T cell receptor beta chains share one sample of origin, sequenced in a study of chemoradiotherapy in HPV16-positive cancers (dated by TCRdb to between 2021 and 2023). The method was the immunoSEQ multiplex PCR assay. Entries here come from immuneACCESS through TCRdb and include only in-frame sequences with V and J called. Some clones fail to appear in such tables; in the studies checked, an unresolved V gene covers under half of the shortfall, and the cause of the remainder is unknown. The sample table holds under 50,000 clones, of which around 76% were seen once. Approximately 5.4% of the sample lies in the top ten. Sequenced here: blood, sampled from a patient who underwent chemoradiotherapy. These receptors were obtained from a human donor with HPV-associated anogenital cancer.

This chain uses TRBV6-1 with TRBJ2-5; D gene ambiguous. The ends were cut back, 2 bases at V and 4 bases at J, with 8 bases in the middle. The germline V gene has CDR1 MNHNS and CDR2 SASEGT. The CDR3 has 13 residues. The CDR3, as DNA: TGTGCCAGCAGTGAACACATGATAGAGACCCAGTACTTC. It encodes CASSEHMIETQYF.

This clone showed up just once. This chain connects TRBV5-4 to TRBJ1-1; TRBD1 might be the D (5 bases). V lost 4 bases and J lost 0, with 25 bases in between. The CDR3 is 19 amino acids. Germline lookup yields CDR1 SGHNT and CDR2 YYREEE (reference sequence). Written as DNA, the CDR3 is TGTGCCAGCAGCCTCCCAGGGAACTGGGGGTCCGTGATGAACACTGAAGCTTTCTTT. This sequence encodes CASSLPGNWGSVMNTEAFF.

This sequence joins TRBV5-4 and TRBJ1-2, with 10 bases lining up with TRBD1. Germline values: CDR1 SGHNT, CDR2 YYREEE (reference sequence). The length of the CDR3 is 16 residues. Trimming removed 0 bases from V and 8 bases from J; junction bases left unmatched: 10. CDR3 loop: CASSLDGTGAGQGYTF. CDR3 DNA: TGTGCCAGCAGCTTGGATGGGACAGGGGCGGGACAAGGCTACACCTTC.

The gene calls are TRBV4-1 and TRBJ2-2; no reliable D call. CDR1 and CDR2 from the germline V gene are MGHRA and YSYEKL. V was shortened by 3 bases and J by 1 base, with 9 bases between the two germline ends. This CDR3 is 15 amino acids long. The DNA for the CDR3 is TGCGCCAGCAGCCACCGGACGGAGAACACCGGGGAGCTGTTTTTT. It specifies CASSHRTENTGELFF.

This chain connects TRBV11-3 to TRBJ2-5; D is perhaps TRBD1 or TRBD2 (5 bases each). The V and J ends lost 5 bases and 9 bases respectively, with 13 bases between them. The V gene's germline CDR1 is SGHNT and CDR2 YENEEA. This CDR3 spans 12 amino acids. DNA for the CDR3: TGTGCCAGCAGCCAGCCCTTGGGGGCCCAGTACTTC. It translates to CASSQPLGAQYF.

This chain joins TRBV25-1 and TRBJ1-6; possibly TRBD1 for D (5 bases). This CDR3 region has 13 residues. Trimming took 6 bases from V and 10 from J, leaving 13 bases between them. Germline-derived CDR1 and CDR2 are MGHDK and SYGVNS. CDR3 nucleotides: TGTGCCAGCAGGGGGGGGGAGGGATCACCCCTCCACTTT. Amino acids: CASRGGEGSPLHF.

This clone appeared once. The CDR3 loop is CASSQDRSSGGISTQYF. In DNA form, the CDR3 reads TGCGCCAGCAGCCAAGATCGCTCTAGCGGCGGAATTTCGACGCAGTATTTT. The chain recombines TRBV4-3 with TRBJ2-3, with 7 bases identical to TRBD2. The CDR3 runs 17 residues. Germline V lookup: CDR1 LGHNA, CDR2 YSLEER. The V and J ends lost 0 bases and 9 bases, in that order; junction bases with no gene match: 15.

The chain uses TRBV27 and TRBJ2-6, with 8 bases aligning to TRBD1. With 6 bases clipped from V and 0 bases from J, the junction kept 4 bases outside the gene matches. Per germline, CDR1 MNHEY and CDR2 SMNVEV (reference sequence). This CDR3 comprises 16 residues. CDR3 coding DNA: TGTGCCAGCAGGGAACAGGGGGGCTCTGGGGCCAACGTCCTGACTTTC. Translated: CASREQGGSGANVLTF.

This sequence joins TRBV5-6 and TRBJ1-1; weak D call: TRBD1 (5 bases). V was clipped by 0 bases and J by 1 base, with 13 bases between them. The germline gives CDR1 SGHDT, CDR2 YYEEEE. CDR3 length equals 16 residues. The CDR3 DNA is TGTGCCAGCAGCTTGGATCTTACAGGCCAGAACACTGAAGCTTTCTTT. It codes for CASSLDLTGQNTEAFF.

The chain recombines TRBV6-5 with TRBJ1-1; D is possibly TRBD1 (5 bases). CDR3 length equals 16 residues. V lost 0 bases to trimming and J lost 0 bases, with 11 bases between them. Germline CDR1 and CDR2: MNHEY and SVGAGI. The CDR3 sequence is CASSYSPGVMNTEAFF. The CDR3 DNA reads TGTGCCAGCAGTTACTCCCCGGGGGTCATGAACACTGAAGCTTTCTTT.

The genes are TRBV29-1 and TRBJ1-5; D is uncertain. Germline CDR1 SQVTM, CDR2 ANQGSEA. Trimming stripped 6 bases from V and 0 bases from J, with 15 bases between. This CDR3 spans 15 amino acids. Here the CDR3 reads CSVSYGSNSNQPQHF. The CDR3 DNA reads TGCAGCGTGTCGTACGGGAGCAATAGCAATCAGCCCCAGCATTTT.

The J gene is TRBJ1-1, the V gene TRBV7-9; D might be TRBD1 (6 bases). The CDR3 is 14 residues long. V lost 5 bases and J 0 bases, leaving 10 bases between the germline ends. CDR1 is SEHNR, CDR2 FQNEAQ, per germline (reference sequence). CDR3 protein: CASSAQGMNTEAFF. DNA of the CDR3: TGTGCCAGCAGCGCACAGGGAATGAACACTGAAGCTTTCTTT.

This chain connects TRBV15 to TRBJ1-5; TRBD1 agrees at 7 bases. Germline V gene sequence: CDR1 LNHNV, CDR2 YYDKDF (reference sequence). The CDR3 consists of 14 residues. Trimming removed 6 bases from V and 6 bases from J; junction bases left unmatched: 8. CDR3 in DNA: TGTGCCACCAGTAGGGAAGGGGGCGGTCAGCCCCAGCATTTT. It is translated as CATSREGGGQPQHF.

The chain has TRBV6-1 and TRBJ2-5; 8 bases map to TRBD1. The CDR3 runs to 12 residues. The germline V gene has CDR1 MNHNS and CDR2 SASEGT. V lost 4 bases, J lost 5 bases, and 0 bases stayed unmatched. The CDR3 DNA reads TGTGCCAGCAGTGGACAGGGGGAGACCCAGTACTTC. Translating it yields CASSGQGETQYF.

The chain uses TRBV6-5 and TRBJ2-2; D perhaps matches TRBD2 (6 bases). V lost 7 bases to trimming and J lost 4 bases, with 13 bases between them. Germline CDR1 is MNHEY and CDR2 is SVGAGI. This CDR3 has 14 residues. The CDR3 nucleotides read TGTGCCAGCAAAGGACTAATGCGCACCGGGGAGCTGTTTTTT. Encoded protein: CASKGLMRTGELFF.

The chain carries TRBV29-1 and TRBJ1-1; TRBD1 matches at 9 bases. The V gene's germline CDR1 is SQVTM and CDR2 ANQGSEA. Trimming at V came to 6 bases and at J to 1 base, leaving 12 bases not matched to a gene. The CDR3 contains 16 residues. CDR3 in amino acids: CSVGQGTGGRNTEAFF. For the CDR3, the DNA is TGCAGCGTGGGACAGGGAACAGGGGGGCGGAACACTGAAGCTTTCTTT.

The chain uses TRBV29-1 and TRBJ1-5; 7 nucleotides match TRBD1. J lost 2 bases, V lost 4 bases, and 5 bases had no gene match. CDR3 length equals 14 residues. Per germline, CDR1 SQVTM and CDR2 ANQGSEA. The CDR3 DNA follows: TGCAGCGTTGTAGACAGGGTCGGCAATCAGCCCCAGCATTTT. This translates into CSVVDRVGNQPQHF.

This clone appeared once. The rearrangement uses TRBV5-4 and TRBJ2-1, with 11 bases identical to TRBD2. Trimming at V came to 0 bases and at J to 9 bases, leaving 11 bases not matched to a gene. The CDR3 spans 17 residues. Germline CDR1 and CDR2: SGHNT and YYREEE (reference sequence). CDR3 in amino acids: CASSLVGHSGGAGEQFF. CDR3 sequence (DNA): TGTGCCAGCAGCTTGGTGGGACATAGCGGGGGGGCCGGTGAGCAGTTCTTC.

The chain recombines TRBV14 with TRBJ1-1; D is uncertain. Germline CDR1 reads SGHDN; CDR2 reads FVKESK. This CDR3 has 16 residues. The V gene lost 0 bases and the J gene lost 2 bases, with 13 bases spanning the gap. CDR3 protein: CASSQDLGVVNTEAFF. In DNA form, the CDR3 reads TGTGCCAGCAGCCAAGATCTCGGGGTCGTCAACACTGAAGCTTTCTTT.

V usage is TRBV5-1 and J usage is TRBJ1-1; D gene uncertain. Trimming took 4 bases from V and 3 from J, leaving 4 bases between them. There are 11 residues in the CDR3. Germline CDR1 and CDR2: SGHRS and YFSETQ. Here the CDR3 DNA reads TGCGCCAGCAGCCAAGACACTGAAGCTTTCTTT. Its translation is CASSQDTEAFF.

The genes are TRBV4-1 and TRBJ2-7, with TRBD1 identical over 7 bases. The CDR3 is 14 amino acids. From germline, CDR1 is MGHRA and CDR2 YSYEKL. V gave up 4 bases and J gave up 5 bases; unmatched junction bases: 8. Here the CDR3 DNA reads TGCGCCAGCAGCCCCTCCAGGGGGATGGACGAGCAGTACTTC. Protein sequence: CASSPSRGMDEQYF.

The chain joins TRBV19 to TRBJ2-3; no reliable D call. Germline V lookup: CDR1 LNHDA, CDR2 SQIVND (reference sequence). The germline V and J ends were trimmed by 3 bases and 0 bases, with 10 bases remaining between them. The CDR3 runs 15 residues. The chain's CDR3 is CASSMWRISTDTQYF. The CDR3 DNA follows: TGTGCCAGTAGTATGTGGCGGATAAGCACAGATACGCAGTATTTT.

The chain combines TRBV7-8 with TRBJ2-7; 7 positions match TRBD2. Germline CDR1 and CDR2: SGHVS and FQNEAQ. V was pared by 7 bases and J by 3 bases, with 12 bases of the junction left unmatched. This CDR3 is 15 amino acids long. The CDR3 is CASTSTGGGYYEQYF. As DNA, the CDR3 is TGTGCCAGCACCTCCACTGGCGGGGGATACTACGAGCAGTACTTC.

The chain uses TRBV5-1 and TRBJ2-1; 8 positions agree with TRBD1. After removal of 0 bases from V and 4 bases from J, the junction contained 6 bases not matched to a gene. Per germline, CDR1 SGHRS and CDR2 YFSETQ. CDR3 size: 16 residues. The CDR3 sequence is CASSLEFRGLYNEQFF. The CDR3 DNA reads as TGCGCCAGCAGCTTGGAATTCAGGGGGCTATACAATGAGCAGTTCTTC.

The chain recombines TRBV6-1 with TRBJ2-3; a weak D match, TRBD2 (6 bases). Germline values: CDR1 MNHNS, CDR2 SASEGT. This CDR3 is 13 amino acids long. V lost 7 bases to trimming and J lost 4 bases, with 12 bases between them. The CDR3 is CASKWRVADTQYF. The CDR3 DNA follows: TGTGCCAGCAAGTGGAGGGTCGCAGATACGCAGTATTTT.

The chain couples TRBV11-2 to TRBJ2-5; TRBD1 agrees at 10 bases. The germline V gene encodes CDR1 SGHAT and CDR2 FQNNGV. The CDR3 length is 18 residues. V was clipped by 6 bases and J by 0 bases; unmatched bases: 13. The CDR3 loop is CASRLTGGVSGYQETQYF. Written as DNA, the CDR3 is TGTGCCAGCAGGTTGACAGGGGGCGTCTCAGGGTACCAAGAGACCCAGTACTTC.